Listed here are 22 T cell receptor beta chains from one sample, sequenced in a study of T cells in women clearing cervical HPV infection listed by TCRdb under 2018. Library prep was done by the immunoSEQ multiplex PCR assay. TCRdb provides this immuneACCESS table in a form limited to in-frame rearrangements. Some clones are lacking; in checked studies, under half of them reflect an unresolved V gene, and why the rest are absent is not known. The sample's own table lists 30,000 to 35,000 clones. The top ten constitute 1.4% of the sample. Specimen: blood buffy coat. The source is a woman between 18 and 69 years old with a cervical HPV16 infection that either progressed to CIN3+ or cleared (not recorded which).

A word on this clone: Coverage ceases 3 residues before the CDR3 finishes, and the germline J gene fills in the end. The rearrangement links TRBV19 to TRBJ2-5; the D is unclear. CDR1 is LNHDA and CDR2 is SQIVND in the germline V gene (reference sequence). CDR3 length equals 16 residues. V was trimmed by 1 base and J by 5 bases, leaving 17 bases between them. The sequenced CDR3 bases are TGTGCCAGTAGTATAGCCCCCCTTCAGGCGTCGGAGACC. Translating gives CASSIAPLQASET. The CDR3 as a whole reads CASSIAPLQASETQYF.

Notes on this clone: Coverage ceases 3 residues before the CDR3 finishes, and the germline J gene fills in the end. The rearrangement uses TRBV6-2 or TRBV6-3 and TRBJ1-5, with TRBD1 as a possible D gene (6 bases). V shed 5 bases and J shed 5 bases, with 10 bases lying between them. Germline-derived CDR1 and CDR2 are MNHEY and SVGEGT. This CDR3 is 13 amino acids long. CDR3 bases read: TGTGCCAGCAGTAGGGGGATCCATCAGCCC. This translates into CASSRGIHQP. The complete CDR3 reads CASSRGIHQPQHF.

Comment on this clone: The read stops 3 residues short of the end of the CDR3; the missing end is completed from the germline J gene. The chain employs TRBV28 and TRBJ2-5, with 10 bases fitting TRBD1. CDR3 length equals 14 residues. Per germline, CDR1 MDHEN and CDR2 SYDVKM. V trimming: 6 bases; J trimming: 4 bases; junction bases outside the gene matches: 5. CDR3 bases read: TGTGCCAGCAGGGGGACAGGGGCGGGAGAGACC. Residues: CASRGTGAGET. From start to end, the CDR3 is CASRGTGAGETQYF.

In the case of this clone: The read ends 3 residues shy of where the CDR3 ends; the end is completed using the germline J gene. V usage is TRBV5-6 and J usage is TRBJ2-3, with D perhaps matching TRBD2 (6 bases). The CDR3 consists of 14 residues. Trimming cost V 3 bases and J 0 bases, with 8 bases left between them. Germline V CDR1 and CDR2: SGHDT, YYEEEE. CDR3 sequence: CASSSRGSTDTQYF. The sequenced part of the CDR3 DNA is TGTGCCAGCAGCTCCCGGGGGAGCACAGATACG.

The sequenced part of the CDR3 DNA is TGTGCCAGCAGTGAAGGGTTCGGGGGCGAG. Its translation is CASSEGFGGE. The CDR3, in full, reads CASSEGFGGEQYF. The V and J genes are TRBV2 and TRBJ2-7, with D maybe TRBD2 (6 bases). The read ends 3 residues before the CDR3 terminus; that terminus is restored from the germline J gene. Germline lookup yields CDR1 SNHLY and CDR2 FYNNEI. Trimming took 1 base from V and 6 from J, leaving 10 bases between them. CDR3 length: 13 amino acids. Variable domain in full (rest from reference TRBV2 and TRBJ2-7): EPEVTQTPSHQVTQMGQEVILRCVPISNHLYFYWYRQILGQKVEFLVSFYNNEISEKSEIFDDQFSVERPDGSNFTLKIRSTKLEDSAMYFCASSEGFGGEQYFGPGTRLTVT.

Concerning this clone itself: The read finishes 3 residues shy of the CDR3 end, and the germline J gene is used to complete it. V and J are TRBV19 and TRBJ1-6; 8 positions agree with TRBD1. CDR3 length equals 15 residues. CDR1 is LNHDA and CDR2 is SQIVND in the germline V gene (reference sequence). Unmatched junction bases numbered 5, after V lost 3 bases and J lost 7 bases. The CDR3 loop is CASSIPNRGNSPLHF. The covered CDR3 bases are TGTGCCAGTAGTATCCCGAACAGGGGGAATTCACCC. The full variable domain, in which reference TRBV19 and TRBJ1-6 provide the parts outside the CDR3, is DGGITQSPKYLFRKEGQNVTLSCEQNLNHDAMYWYRQDPGQGLRLIYYSQIVNDFQKGDIAEGYSVSREKKESFPLTVTSAQKNPTAFYLCASSIPNRGNSPLHFGNGTRLTVT.

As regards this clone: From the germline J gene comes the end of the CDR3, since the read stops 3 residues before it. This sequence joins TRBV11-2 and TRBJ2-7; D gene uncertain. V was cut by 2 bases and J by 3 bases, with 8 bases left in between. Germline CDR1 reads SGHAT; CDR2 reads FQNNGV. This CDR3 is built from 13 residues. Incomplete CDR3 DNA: TGTGCCAGCAGCTTAAGGGCAGGCTACGAG. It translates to CASSLRAGYE. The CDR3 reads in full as CASSLRAGYEQYF.

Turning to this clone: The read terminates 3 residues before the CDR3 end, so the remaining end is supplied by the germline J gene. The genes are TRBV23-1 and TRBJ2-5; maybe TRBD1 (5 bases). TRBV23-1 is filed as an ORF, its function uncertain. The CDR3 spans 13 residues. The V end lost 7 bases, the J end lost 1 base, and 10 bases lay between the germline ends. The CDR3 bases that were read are TGCGCCAGCATCCCCACAGGCCAAGAGACC. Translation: CASIPTGQET. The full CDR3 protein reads CASIPTGQETQYF.

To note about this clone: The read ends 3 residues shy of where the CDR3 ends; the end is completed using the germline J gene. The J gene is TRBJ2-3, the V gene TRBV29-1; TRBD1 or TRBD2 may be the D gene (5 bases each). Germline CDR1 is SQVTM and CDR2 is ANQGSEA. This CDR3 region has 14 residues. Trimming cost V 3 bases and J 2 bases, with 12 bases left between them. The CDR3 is CSVDVRGITDTQYF. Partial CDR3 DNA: TGCAGCGTTGACGTGAGGGGAATCACAGATACG.

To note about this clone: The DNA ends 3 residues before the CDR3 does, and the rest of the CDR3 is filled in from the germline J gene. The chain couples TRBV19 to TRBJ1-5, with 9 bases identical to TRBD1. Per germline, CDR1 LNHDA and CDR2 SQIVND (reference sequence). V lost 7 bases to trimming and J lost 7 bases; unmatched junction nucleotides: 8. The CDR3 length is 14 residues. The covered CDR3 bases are TGTGCCAGTAAAACAGGGGGCTCAGGGCAGCCC. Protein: CASKTGGSGQP. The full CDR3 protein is CASKTGGSGQPQHF.

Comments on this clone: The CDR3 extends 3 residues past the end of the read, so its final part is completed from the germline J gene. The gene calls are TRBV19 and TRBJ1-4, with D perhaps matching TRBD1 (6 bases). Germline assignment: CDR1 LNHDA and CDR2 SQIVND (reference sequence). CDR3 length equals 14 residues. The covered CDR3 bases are TGTGCCAGTAGTACAGGGGAGAGCCAGTCACCA. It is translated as CASSTGESQSP. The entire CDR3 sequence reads CASSTGESQSPLFF. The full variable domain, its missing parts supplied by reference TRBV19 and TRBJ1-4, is DGGITQSPKYLFRKEGQNVTLSCEQNLNHDAMYWYRQDPGQGLRLIYYSQIVNDFQKGDIAEGYSVSREKKESFPLTVTSAQKNPTAFYLCASSTGESQSPLFFGSGTQLSVL.

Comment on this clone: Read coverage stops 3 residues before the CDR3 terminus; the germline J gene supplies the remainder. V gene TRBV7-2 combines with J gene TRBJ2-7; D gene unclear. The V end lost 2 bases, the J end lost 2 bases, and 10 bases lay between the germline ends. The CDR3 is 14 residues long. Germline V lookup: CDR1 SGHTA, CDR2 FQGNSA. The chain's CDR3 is CASSLRSETYEQYF. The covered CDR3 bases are TGTGCCAGCAGCTTACGCTCAGAAACCTACGAG. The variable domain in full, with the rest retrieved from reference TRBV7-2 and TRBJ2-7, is GAGVSQSPSNKVTEKGKDVELRCDPISGHTALYWYRQSLGQGLEFLIYFQGNSAPDKSGLPSDRFSAERTGGSVSTLTIQRTQQEDSAVYLCASSLRSETYEQYFGPGTRLTVT.

The CDR3 sequence is CASSLELAGGRNEQFF. The CDR3 bases that were read are TGCGCCAGCAGCTTGGAACTAGCGGGGGGGAGAAATGAG. The chain has TRBV5-1 and TRBJ2-1; 13 bases line up with TRBD2. The read terminates 3 residues before the CDR3 end, so the remaining end is supplied by the germline J gene. Per germline, CDR1 SGHRS and CDR2 YFSETQ. This CDR3 is built from 16 residues. The junction had 4 bases not matched to a gene; V was cut back by 0 bases and J by 7 bases.

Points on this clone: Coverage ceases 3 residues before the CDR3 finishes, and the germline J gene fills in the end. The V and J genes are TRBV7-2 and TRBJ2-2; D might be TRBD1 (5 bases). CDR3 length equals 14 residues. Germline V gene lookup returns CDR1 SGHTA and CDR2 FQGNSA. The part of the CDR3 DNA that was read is TGTGCCAGCAGCCGTCGACAGAGTAATGAAAAG. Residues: CASSRRQSNEK. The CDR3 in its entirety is CASSRRQSNEKLFF.

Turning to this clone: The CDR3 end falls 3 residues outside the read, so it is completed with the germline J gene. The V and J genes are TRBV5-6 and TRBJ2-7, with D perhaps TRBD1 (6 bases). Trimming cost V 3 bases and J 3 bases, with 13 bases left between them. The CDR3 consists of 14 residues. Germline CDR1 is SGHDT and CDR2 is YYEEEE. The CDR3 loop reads CASSWGPDNYEQYF. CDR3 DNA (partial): TGTGCCAGCAGCTGGGGGCCGGACAACTACGAG. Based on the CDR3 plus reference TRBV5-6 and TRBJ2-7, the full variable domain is DAGVTQSPTHLIKTRGQQVTLRCSPKSGHDTVSWYQQALGQGPQFIFQYYEEEERQRGNFPDRFSGHQFPNYSSELNVNALLLGDSALYLCASSWGPDNYEQYFGPGTRLTVT.

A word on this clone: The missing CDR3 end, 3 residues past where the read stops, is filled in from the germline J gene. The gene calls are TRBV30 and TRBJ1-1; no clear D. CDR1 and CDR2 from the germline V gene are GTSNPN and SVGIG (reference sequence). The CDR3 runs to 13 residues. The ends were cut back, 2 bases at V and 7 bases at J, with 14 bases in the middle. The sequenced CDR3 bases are TGTGCCTGGAGTTCCATGCGTTCGGGTGAA. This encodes CAWSSMRSGE. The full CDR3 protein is CAWSSMRSGEAFF.

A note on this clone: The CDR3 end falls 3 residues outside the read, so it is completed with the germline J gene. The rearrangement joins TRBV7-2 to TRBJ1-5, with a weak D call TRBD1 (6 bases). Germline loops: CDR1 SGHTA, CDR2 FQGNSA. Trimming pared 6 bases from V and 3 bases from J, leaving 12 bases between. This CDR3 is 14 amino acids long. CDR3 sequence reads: CASSRQGNNQPQHF. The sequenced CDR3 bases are TGTGCCAGCAGTCGTCAGGGGAACAATCAGCCC. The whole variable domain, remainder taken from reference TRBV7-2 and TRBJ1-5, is GAGVSQSPSNKVTEKGKDVELRCDPISGHTALYWYRQSLGQGLEFLIYFQGNSAPDKSGLPSDRFSAERTGGSVSTLTIQRTQQEDSAVYLCASSRQGNNQPQHFGDGTRLSIL.

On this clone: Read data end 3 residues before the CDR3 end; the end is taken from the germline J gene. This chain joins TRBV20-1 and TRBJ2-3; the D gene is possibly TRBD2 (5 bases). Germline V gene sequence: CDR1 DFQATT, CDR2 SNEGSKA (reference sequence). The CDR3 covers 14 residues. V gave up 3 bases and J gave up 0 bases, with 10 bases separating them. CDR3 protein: CSASGEASTDTQYF. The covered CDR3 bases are TGCAGTGCTAGCGGGGAAGCTAGCACAGATACG.

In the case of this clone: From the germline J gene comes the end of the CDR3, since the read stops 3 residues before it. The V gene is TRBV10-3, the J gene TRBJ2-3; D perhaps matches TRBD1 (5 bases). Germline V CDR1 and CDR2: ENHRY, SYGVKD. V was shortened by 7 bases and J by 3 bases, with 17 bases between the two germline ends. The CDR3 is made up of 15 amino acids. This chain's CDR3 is CAITGTGLQTDTQYF. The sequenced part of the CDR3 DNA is TGTGCCATCACCGGTACAGGTCTTCAAACAGATACG.

The CDR3 DNA, read in part, is TGTGCCAGCAGCCTCTTTAAGGGTGACAATTCACCC. Translation: CASSLFKGDNSP. The entire CDR3 reads CASSLFKGDNSPLHF. The rearrangement links TRBV7-3 to TRBJ1-6, with unresolved D. Read coverage stops 3 residues before the CDR3 terminus; the germline J gene supplies the remainder. The CDR3 spans 15 residues. Germline CDR1 and CDR2: SGHTA and FQGTGA. V gave up 5 bases and J gave up 7 bases, with 15 bases separating them. The whole variable domain, filled in from reference TRBV7-3 and TRBJ1-6, reads GAGVSQTPSNKVTEKGKYVELRCDPISGHTALYWYRQSLGQGPEFLIYFQGTGAADDSGLPNDRFFAVRPEGSVSTLKIQRTERGDSAVYLCASSLFKGDNSPLHFGNGTRLTVT.

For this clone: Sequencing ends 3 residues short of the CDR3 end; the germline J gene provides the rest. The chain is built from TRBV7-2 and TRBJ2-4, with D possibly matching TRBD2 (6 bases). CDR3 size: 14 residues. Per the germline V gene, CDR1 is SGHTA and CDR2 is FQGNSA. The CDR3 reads CASSLASREDGQYF. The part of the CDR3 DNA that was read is TGTGCCAGCAGCTTAGCGTCCAGGGAGGATGGT.

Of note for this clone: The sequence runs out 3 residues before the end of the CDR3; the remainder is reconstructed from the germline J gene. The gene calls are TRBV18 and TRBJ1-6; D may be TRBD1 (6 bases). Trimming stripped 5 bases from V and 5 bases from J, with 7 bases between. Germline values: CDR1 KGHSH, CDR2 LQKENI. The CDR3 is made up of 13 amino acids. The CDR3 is CASSRTDNSPLHF. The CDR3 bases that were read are TGTGCCAGCTCAAGGACAGATAATTCACCC.